This TCR beta chain was captured by sequencing in a study of cytomegalovirus exposure and HLA in healthy donors. PCR amplification relied on 60 Vbeta primers (plus 13 Jbeta primers). Generated by immunoSEQ multiplex PCR, the TCRdb table keeps only in-frame clones and is missing some. The repertoire includes more than 150,000 clones, around 83% of them detected once, and approximately 1.2% sits in the top ten. Germline CDR1 is SGHVT and CDR2 is SQSDAQ. This CDR3 is 20 amino acids long. V shed 6 bases and J 7 bases; nucleotides not matched to a gene: 24. The receptor's source is a girl aged 2 to 10 in good health and CMV-seropositive. The rearrangement links TRBV7-4 to TRBJ2-1, with TRBD2 matching 10 bases. Sequencing used PBMCs. CDR3 sequence reads: CASRSLGRAPRTSGPNEQFF. The CDR3 DNA sequence: TGTGCCAGCAGGAGCTTAGGTCGGGCACCCAGGACTAGCGGTCCTAATGAGCAGTTCTTC. The full variable domain, in which reference TRBV7-4 and TRBJ2-1 provide the parts outside the CDR3, is GAGVSQSPRYKVAKRGRDVALRCDSISGHVTLYWYRQTLGQGSEVLTYSQSDAQRDKSGRPSGRFSAERPERSVSTLKIQRTEQGDSAVYLCASRSLGRAPRTSGPNEQFFGPGTRLTVL.